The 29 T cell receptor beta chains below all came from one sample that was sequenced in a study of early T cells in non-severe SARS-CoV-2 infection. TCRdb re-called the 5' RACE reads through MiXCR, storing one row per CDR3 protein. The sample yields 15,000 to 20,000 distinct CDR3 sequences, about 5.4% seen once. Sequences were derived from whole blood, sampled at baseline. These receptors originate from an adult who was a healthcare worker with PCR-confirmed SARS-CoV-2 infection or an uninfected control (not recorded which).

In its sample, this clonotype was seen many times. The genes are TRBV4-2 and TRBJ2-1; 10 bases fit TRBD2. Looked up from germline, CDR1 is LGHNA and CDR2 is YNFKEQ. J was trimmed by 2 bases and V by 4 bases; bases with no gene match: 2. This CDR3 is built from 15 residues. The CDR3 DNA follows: TGTGCCAGCAGCCTAGCGGGGGGAACCTACAATGAGCAGTTCTTC. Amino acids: CASSLAGGTYNEQFF.

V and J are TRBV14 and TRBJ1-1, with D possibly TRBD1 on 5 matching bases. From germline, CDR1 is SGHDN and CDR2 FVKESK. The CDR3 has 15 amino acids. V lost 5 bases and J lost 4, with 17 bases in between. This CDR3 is CASSAASGLSTEAFF. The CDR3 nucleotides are TGTGCCAGCAGCGCGGCCTCGGGACTATCCACTGAAGCTTTCTTT.

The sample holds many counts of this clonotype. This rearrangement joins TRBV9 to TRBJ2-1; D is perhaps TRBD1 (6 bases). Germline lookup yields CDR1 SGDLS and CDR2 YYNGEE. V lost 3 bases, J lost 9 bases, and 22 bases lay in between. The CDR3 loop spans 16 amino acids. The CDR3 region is CASSAPLGGVAPEQFF. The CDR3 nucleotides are TGTGCCAGCAGCGCTCCTTTAGGGGGAGTAGCCCCTGAGCAGTTCTTC. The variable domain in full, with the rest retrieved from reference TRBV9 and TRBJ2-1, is DSGVTQTPKHLITATGQRVTLRCSPRSGDLSVYWYQQSLDQGLQFLIQYYNGEERAKGNILERFSAQQFPDLHSELNLSSLELGDSALYFCASSAPLGGVAPEQFFGPGTRLTVL.

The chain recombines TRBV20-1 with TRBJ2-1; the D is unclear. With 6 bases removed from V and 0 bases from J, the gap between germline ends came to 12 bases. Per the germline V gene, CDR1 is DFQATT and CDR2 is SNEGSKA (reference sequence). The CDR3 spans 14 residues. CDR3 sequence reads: CSAPDWSSYNEQFF. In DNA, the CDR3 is TGCAGTGCACCCGACTGGAGCTCCTACAATGAGCAGTTCTTC.

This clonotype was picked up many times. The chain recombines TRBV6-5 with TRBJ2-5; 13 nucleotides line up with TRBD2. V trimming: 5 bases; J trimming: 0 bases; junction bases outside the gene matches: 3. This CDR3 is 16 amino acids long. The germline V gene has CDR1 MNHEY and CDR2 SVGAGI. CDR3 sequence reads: CASSGTSGANQETQYF. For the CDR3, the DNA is TGTGCCAGCAGTGGGACTAGCGGGGCGAACCAAGAGACCCAGTACTTC.

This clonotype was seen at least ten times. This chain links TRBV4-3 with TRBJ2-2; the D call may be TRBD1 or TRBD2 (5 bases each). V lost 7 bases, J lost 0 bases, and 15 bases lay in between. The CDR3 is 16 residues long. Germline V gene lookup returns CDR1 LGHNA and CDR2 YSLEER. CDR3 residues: CASNLGVGANTGELFF. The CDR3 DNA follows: TGCGCCAGCAACCTGGGAGTGGGGGCGAACACCGGGGAGCTGTTTTTT.

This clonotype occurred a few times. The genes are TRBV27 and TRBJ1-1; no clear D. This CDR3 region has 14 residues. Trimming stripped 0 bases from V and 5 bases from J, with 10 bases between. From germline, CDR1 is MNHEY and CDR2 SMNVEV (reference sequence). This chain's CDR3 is CASSLSRGSTEAFF. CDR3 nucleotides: TGTGCCAGCAGTTTATCGCGTGGGTCGACTGAAGCTTTCTTT.

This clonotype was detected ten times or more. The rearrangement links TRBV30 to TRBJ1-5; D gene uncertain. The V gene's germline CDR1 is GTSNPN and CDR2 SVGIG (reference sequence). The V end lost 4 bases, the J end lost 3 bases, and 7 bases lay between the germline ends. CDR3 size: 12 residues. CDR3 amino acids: CAWNDFNQPQHF. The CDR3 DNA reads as TGTGCCTGGAACGACTTCAATCAGCCCCAGCATTTT.

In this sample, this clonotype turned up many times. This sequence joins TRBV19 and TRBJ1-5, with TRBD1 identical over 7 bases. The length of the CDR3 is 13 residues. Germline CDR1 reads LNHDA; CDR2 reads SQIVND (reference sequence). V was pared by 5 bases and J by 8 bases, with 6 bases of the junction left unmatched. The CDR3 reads CASSLQGWEPQHF. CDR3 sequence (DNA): TGTGCCAGTAGTCTACAGGGGTGGGAGCCCCAGCATTTT.

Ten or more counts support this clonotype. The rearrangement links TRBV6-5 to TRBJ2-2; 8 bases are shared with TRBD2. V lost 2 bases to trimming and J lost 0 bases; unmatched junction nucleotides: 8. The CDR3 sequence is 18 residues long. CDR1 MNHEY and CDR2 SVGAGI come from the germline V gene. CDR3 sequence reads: CASSYPTAGGANTGELFF. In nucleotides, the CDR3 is TGTGCCAGCAGTTACCCCACTGCGGGGGGCGCGAACACCGGGGAGCTGTTTTTT.

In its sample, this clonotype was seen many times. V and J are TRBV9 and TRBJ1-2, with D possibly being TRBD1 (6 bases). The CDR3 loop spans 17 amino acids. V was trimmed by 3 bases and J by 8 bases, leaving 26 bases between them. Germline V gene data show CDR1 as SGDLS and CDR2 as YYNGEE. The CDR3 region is CASSAWELTGMVPGYTF. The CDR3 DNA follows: TGTGCCAGCAGCGCGTGGGAACTAACAGGGATGGTGCCAGGCTACACCTTC.

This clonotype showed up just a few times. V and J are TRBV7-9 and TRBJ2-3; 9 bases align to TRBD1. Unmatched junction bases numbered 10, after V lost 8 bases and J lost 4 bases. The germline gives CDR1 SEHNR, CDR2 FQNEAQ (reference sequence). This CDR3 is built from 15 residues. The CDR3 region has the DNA TGTGCCAGCCGAGACGACAGGGGGTTCGCAGATACGCAGTATTTT. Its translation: CASRDDRGFADTQYF.

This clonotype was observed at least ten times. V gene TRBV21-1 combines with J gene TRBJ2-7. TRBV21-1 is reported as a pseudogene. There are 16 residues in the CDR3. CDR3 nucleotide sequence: TGTGCCAGCAGCAAATCCCAATGCAGAGGATCCTACGAGCAGTACTTC. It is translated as CASSKSQCRGSYEQYF.

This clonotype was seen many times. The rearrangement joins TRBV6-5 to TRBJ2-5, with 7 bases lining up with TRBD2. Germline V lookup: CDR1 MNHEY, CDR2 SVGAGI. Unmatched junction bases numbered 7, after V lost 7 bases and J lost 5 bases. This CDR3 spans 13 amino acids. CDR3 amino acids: CASTESGGETQYF. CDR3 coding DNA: TGTGCCAGCACCGAATCCGGGGGGGAGACCCAGTACTTC.

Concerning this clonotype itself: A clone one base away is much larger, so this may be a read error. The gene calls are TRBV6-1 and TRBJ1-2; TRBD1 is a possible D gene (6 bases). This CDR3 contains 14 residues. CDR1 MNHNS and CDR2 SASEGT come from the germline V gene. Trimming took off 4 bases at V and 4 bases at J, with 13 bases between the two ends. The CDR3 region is CASSGNQGFYGYTF. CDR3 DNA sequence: TGTGCCAGCAGTGGCAATCAGGGGTTCTATGGCTACACCTTC.

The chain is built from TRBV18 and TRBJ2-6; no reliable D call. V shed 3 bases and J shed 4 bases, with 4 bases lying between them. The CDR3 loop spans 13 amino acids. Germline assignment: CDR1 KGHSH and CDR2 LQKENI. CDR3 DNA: TGTGCCAGCTCACCCGGGGGGGCCAACGTCCTGACTTTC. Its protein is CASSPGGANVLTF.

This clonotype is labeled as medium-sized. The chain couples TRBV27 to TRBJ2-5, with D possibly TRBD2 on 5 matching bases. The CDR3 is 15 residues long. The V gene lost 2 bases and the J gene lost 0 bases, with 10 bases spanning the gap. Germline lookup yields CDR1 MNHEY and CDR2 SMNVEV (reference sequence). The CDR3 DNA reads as TGTGCCAGCAGTTTAGAGGGAAGGGACCAAGAGACCCAGTACTTC. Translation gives CASSLEGRDQETQYF.

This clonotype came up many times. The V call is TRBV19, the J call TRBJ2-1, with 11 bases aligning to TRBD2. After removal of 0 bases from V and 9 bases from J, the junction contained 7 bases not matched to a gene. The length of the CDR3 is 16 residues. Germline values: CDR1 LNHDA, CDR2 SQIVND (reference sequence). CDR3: CASSIDSGGAVAEQFF. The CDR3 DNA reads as TGTGCCAGTAGTATAGATAGCGGGGGGGCCGTTGCTGAGCAGTTCTTC. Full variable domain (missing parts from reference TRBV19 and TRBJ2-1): DGGITQSPKYLFRKEGQNVTLSCEQNLNHDAMYWYRQDPGQGLRLIYYSQIVNDFQKGDIAEGYSVSREKKESFPLTVTSAQKNPTAFYLCASSIDSGGAVAEQFFGPGTRLTVL.

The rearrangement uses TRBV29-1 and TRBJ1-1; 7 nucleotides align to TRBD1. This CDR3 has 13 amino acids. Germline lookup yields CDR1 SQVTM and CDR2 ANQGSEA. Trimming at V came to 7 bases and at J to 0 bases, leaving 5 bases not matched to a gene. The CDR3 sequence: CSGWDRLNTEAFF. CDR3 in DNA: TGCAGCGGTTGGGACAGACTGAACACTGAAGCTTTCTTT.

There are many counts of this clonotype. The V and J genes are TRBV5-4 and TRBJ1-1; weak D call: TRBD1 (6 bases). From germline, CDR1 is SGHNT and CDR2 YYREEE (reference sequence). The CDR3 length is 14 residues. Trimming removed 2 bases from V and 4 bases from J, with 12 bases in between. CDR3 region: CASSFEQGITEAFF. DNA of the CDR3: TGTGCCAGCAGCTTTGAACAGGGTATCACTGAAGCTTTCTTT.

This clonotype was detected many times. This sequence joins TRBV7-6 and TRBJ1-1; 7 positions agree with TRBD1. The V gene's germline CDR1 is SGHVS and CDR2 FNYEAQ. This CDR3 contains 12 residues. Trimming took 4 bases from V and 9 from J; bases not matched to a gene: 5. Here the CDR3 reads CASSSETGQAFF. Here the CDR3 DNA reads TGTGCCAGCAGCTCAGAGACAGGGCAAGCTTTCTTT.

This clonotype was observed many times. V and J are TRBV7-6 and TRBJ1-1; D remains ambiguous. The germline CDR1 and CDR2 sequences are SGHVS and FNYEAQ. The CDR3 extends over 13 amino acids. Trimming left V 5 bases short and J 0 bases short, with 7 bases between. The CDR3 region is CASSPTVNTEAFF. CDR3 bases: TGTGCCAGCAGCCCCACAGTGAACACTGAAGCTTTCTTT.

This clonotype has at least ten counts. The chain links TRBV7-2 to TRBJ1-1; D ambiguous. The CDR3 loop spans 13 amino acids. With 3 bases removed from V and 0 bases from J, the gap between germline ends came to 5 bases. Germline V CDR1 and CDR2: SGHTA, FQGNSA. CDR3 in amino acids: CASSLQVNTEAFF. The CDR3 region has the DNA TGTGCCAGCAGCTTGCAGGTGAACACTGAAGCTTTCTTT.

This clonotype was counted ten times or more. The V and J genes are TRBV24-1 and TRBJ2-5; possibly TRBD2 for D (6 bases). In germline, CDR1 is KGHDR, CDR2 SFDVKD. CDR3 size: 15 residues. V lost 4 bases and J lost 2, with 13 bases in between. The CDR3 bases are TGTGCCACCAGTGACTCCGGGACTGGGCAAGAGACCCAGTACTTC. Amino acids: CATSDSGTGQETQYF.

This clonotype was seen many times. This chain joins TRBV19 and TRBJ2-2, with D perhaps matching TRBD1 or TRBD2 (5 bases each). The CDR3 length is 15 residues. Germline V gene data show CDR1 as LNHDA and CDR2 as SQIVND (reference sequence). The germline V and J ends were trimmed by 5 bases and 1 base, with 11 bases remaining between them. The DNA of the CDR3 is TGTGCCAGTAGTGAGGGACCAGTGAACACCGGGGAGCTGTTTTTT. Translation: CASSEGPVNTGELFF.

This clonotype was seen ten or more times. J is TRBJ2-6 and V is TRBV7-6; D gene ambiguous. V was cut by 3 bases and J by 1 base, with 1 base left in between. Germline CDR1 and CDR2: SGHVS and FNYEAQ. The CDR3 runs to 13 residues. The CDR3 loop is CASSFSGANVLTF. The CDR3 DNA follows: TGTGCCAGCAGCTTTTCTGGGGCCAACGTCCTGACTTTC.

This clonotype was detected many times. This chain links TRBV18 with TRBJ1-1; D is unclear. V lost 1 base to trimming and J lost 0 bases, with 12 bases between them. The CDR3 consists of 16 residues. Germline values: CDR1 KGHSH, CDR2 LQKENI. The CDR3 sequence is CASSPLALRVNTEAFF. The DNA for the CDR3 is TGTGCCAGCTCACCACTTGCCCTTAGGGTGAACACTGAAGCTTTCTTT.

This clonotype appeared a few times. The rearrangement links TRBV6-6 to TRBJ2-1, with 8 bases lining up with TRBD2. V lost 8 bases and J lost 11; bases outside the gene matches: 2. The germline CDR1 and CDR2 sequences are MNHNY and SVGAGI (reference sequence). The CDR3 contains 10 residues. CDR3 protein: CASREGKQFF. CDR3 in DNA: TGTGCCAGCCGGGAGGGTAAGCAGTTCTTC.

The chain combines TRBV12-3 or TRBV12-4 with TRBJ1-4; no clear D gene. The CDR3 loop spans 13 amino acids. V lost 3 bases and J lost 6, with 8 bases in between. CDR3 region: CASSFNRDEKLFF. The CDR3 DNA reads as TGTGCCAGCAGTTTCAACCGTGATGAAAAACTGTTTTTT.